Shown below are 10 T cell receptor beta chains from a single sample sequenced in a study of cytomegalovirus exposure and HLA in healthy donors. The PCR made use of 60 Vbeta and 13 Jbeta primers. Repertoires were generated with immunoSEQ multiplex PCR, while TCRdb's copy carries only in-frame clones and drops some. This table holds 150,000 or so clones, 70% to 75% found once. Sequencing used PBMCs. These receptors were taken from a man younger than 30 in good health and CMV-seropositive.

This clone was observed a few times. Written as DNA, the CDR3 is TGTGCCAGCAGCACGTCTAGCGGGGGGGCCAATGAGCAGTTCTTC. It codes for CASSTSSGGANEQFF. The V call is TRBV7-9, the J call TRBJ2-1; 12 bases are a match to TRBD2. Germline CDR1 SEHNR, CDR2 FQNEAQ (reference sequence). Trimming took 5 bases from V and 6 from J; bases not matched to a gene: 5. CDR3 size: 15 residues.

The chain links TRBV11-2 to TRBJ1-1, with D possibly being TRBD1 (6 bases). Germline lookup yields CDR1 SGHAT and CDR2 FQNNGV. The CDR3 contains 12 residues. V was trimmed by 5 bases and J by 9 bases, leaving 13 bases between them. In nucleotides, the CDR3 is TGTGCCAGCAGCGCCAGGACAGCCCAAGCTTTCTTT. This gives the protein CASSARTAQAFF. Complete variable domain (other parts from reference TRBV11-2 and TRBJ1-1): EAGVAQSPRYKIIEKRQSVAFWCNPISGHATLYWYQQILGQGPKLLIQFQNNGVVDDSQLPKDRFSAERLKGVDSTLKIQPAKLEDSAVYLCASSARTAQAFFGQGTRLTVV.

The chain couples TRBV4-1 to TRBJ2-2, with D tentatively TRBD1 (10 bases). Germline loops: CDR1 MGHRA, CDR2 YSYEKL. The V end lost 4 bases, the J end lost 3 bases, and 21 bases lay between the germline ends. The CDR3 length is 18 residues. DNA of the CDR3: TGCGCCAGCAGCCGCTCGCTAGCGGGACAGGGGTACACCGGGGAGCTGTTTTTT. Its protein product is CASSRSLAGQGYTGELFF.

J is TRBJ2-7 and V is TRBV11-2, with 7 bases lining up with TRBD1. Germline-derived CDR1 and CDR2 are SGHAT and FQNNGV. Trimming removed 2 bases from V and 6 bases from J; junction bases left unmatched: 4. The CDR3 contains 13 residues. CDR3 region: CASSLTGAGEQYV. The CDR3 DNA reads as TGTGCCAGCAGCTTAACAGGGGCGGGCGAGCAGTACGTC.

The chain employs TRBV5-6 and TRBJ2-7; 13 positions agree with TRBD2. Germline V CDR1 and CDR2: SGHDT, YYEEEE. Trimming took 3 bases from V and 6 from J; bases not matched to a gene: 3. The CDR3 spans 14 residues. The CDR3 coding sequence is TGTGCCAGCAGCTCGTGGACTAGCGGGAGCGAGCAGTACGTC. Amino acid sequence: CASSSWTSGSEQYV.

This chain joins TRBV5-4 and TRBJ2-2; TRBD1 agrees at 9 bases. CDR1 and CDR2 (germline): SGHNT, YYREEE (reference sequence). With 0 bases clipped from V and 7 bases from J, the junction kept 7 bases outside the gene matches. The CDR3 sequence is 16 residues long. CDR3 residues: CASSLATGGFVGELFF. CDR3 DNA: TGTGCCAGCAGCTTGGCCACAGGGGGCTTTGTCGGGGAGCTGTTTTTT.

J is TRBJ2-3 and V is TRBV10-3; D gene unclear. This CDR3 is built from 15 residues. Per germline, CDR1 ENHRY and CDR2 SYGVKD. Deletions cut 7 bases from V and 1 base from J, with 15 bases between. DNA for the CDR3: TGTGCCATCACTGCCGGCGGTTCTGGCACAGATACGCAGTATTTT. Translated: CAITAGGSGTDTQYF.

The chain is built from TRBV2 and TRBJ1-1, with a tentative D call TRBD1 (5 bases). This CDR3 is built from 13 residues. The ends were cut back, 4 bases at V and 4 bases at J, with 10 bases in the middle. Per the germline V gene, CDR1 is SNHLY and CDR2 is FYNNEI. The DNA of the CDR3 is TGTGCCAGCAGTGCGGGGGGACTCACTGAAGCTTTCTTT. This gives the protein CASSAGGLTEAFF.

V gene TRBV27 combines with J gene TRBJ1-2; no reliable D call. This CDR3 spans 13 amino acids. V gave up 5 bases and J gave up 4 bases, with 11 bases separating them. Looked up from germline, CDR1 is MNHEY and CDR2 is SMNVEV (reference sequence). This CDR3 is CASSPTNTYGYTF. In DNA, the CDR3 is TGTGCCAGCAGTCCAACAAACACCTATGGCTACACCTTC.

This clone was counted between two and nine times. V usage is TRBV7-8 and J usage is TRBJ2-3, with 9 bases identical to TRBD1. The germline V gene encodes CDR1 SGHVS and CDR2 FQNEAQ. There are 15 residues in the CDR3. V lost 3 bases, J lost 3 bases, and 4 bases stayed unmatched. In DNA form, the CDR3 reads TGTGCCAGCAGCTTCCGGACAGGGGAAACAGATACGCAGTATTTT. It translates to CASSFRTGETDTQYF.